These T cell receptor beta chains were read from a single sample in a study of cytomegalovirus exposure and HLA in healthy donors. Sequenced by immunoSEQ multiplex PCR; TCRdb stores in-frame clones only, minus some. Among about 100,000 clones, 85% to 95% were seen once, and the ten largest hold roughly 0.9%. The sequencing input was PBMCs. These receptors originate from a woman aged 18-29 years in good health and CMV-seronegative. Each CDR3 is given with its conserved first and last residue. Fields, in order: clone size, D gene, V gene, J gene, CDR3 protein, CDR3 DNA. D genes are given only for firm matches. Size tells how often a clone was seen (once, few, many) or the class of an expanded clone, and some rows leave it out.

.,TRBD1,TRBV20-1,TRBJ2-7,CSAQGAEQYF,TGCAGTGCACAGGGGGCCGAGCAGTACTTC
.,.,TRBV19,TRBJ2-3,CASSPTGSTDTQYF,TGTGCCAGTAGTCCGACAGGTAGCACAGATACGCAGTATTTT
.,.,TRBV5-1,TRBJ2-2,CASKLRTVTGELFF,TGCGCCAGCAAGCTCCGTACTGTAACCGGGGAGCTGTTTTTT
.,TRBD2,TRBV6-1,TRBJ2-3,CASSEAGGSDTQYF,TGTGCCAGCAGTGAAGCGGGAGGGTCAGATACGCAGTATTTT
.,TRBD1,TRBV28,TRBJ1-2,CASSLDRGYGYTF,TGTGCCAGCAGCCTCGACAGGGGTTACGGCTACACCTTC
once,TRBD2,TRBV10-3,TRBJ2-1,CAITPTSGSHNEQFF,TGTGCCATCACACCTACTAGCGGGAGCCACAATGAGCAGTTCTTC
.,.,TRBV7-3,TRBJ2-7,CASSPGNSGPYEQYF,TGTGCCAGCAGCCCAGGGAATAGCGGACCATACGAGCAGTACTTC
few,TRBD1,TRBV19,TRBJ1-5,CASSTGWHNQPQHF,TGTGCCAGTTCGACAGGGTGGCACAATCAGCCCCAGCATTTT
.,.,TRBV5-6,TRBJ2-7,CASSLDGQGRYEQYF,TGTGCCAGCAGCTTGGATGGGCAGGGTAGGTACGAGCAGTACTTC
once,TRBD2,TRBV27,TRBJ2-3,CASSSLPLAGEADTQYF,TGTGCCAGCAGTTCCCTCCCGCTAGCGGGAGAAGCAGATACGCAGTATTTT
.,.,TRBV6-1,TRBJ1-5,CASSEGREPNQPQHF,TGTGCCAGCAGTGAGGGCAGGGAACCAAATCAGCCCCAGCATTTT
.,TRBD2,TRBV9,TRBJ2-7,CASSVVAGGLYEQYF,TGTGCCAGCAGCGTAGTAGCGGGGGGACTCTACGAGCAGTACTTC
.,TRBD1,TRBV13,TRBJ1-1,CASSRTGEAFF,TGTGCCAGCAGCCGGACAGGGGAAGCTTTCTTT
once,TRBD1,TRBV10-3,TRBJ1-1,CAIGGQADTEAFF,TGTGCCATCGGCGGACAGGCGGATACTGAAGCTTTCTTT
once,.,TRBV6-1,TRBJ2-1,CASSEKQGGNEQFF,TGTGCCAGCAGTGAAAAACAGGGGGGGAATGAGCAGTTCTTC
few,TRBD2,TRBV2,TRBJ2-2,CASLSGGTSGTGELFF,TGTGCCAGCCTTAGTGGTGGGACTAGCGGGACCGGGGAGCTGTTTTTT
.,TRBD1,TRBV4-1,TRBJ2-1,CASSHITGGPRGNEQFF,TGCGCCAGCAGCCACATAACAGGGGGGCCACGGGGCAATGAGCAGTTCTTC
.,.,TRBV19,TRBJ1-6,CASSMGRDRGSPLHF,TGTGCCAGTAGTATGGGGAGGGATCGGGGTTCACCCCTCCACTTT
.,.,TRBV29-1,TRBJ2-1,CSVEDGAITEQFF,TGCAGCGTTGAAGATGGGGCTATCACTGAGCAGTTCTTC
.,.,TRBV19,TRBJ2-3,CASRSGTDTQYF,TGTGCCAGTAGGTCGGGCACAGATACGCAGTATTTT
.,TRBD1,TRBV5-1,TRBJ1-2,CASSFGGTGIYGYTF,TGCGCCAGCAGCTTTGGCGGGACAGGGATCTATGGCTACACCTTC
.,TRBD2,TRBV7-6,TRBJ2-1,CASSLTSGYTYNEQFF,TGTGCCAGCAGCCTGACTAGCGGGTATACCTACAATGAGCAGTTCTTC
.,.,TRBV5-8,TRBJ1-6,CASSLGQQSPLHF,TGTGCCAGCAGCTTAGGACAGCAGTCACCCCTCCACTTT